These 6 T cell receptor beta chains share one sample of origin, sequenced in a study of blood T cells in healthy people across ages. PCR was performed a second time for about 7 to 12 cycles using a sample-barcoded 5' primer and a J-beta primer mix. One entry per CDR3 protein results from TCRdb running MiXCR on the 5' RACE reads. The sample holds hundreds of thousands of distinct CDR3 sequences; around half are singletons and the top ten take roughly 30%. Sequences were obtained from blood. These receptors came from a woman aged 60-75 years in good health.

The V and J genes are TRBV3-1 and TRBJ2-7; weak D call: TRBD2 (5 bases). Trimming cost V 6 bases and J 4 bases, with 10 bases left between them. This CDR3 spans 12 amino acids. Germline values: CDR1 LGHDT, CDR2 YNNKEL (reference sequence). DNA of the CDR3: TGTGCCAGCAGGGGCGGAGGTTACGAGCAGTACTTC. Protein product: CASRGGGYEQYF.

V usage is TRBV3-1 and J usage is TRBJ2-7, with D perhaps assigned TRBD1 or TRBD2 (6 bases each). Trimming removed 4 bases from V and 3 bases from J, with 19 bases in between. The CDR3 contains 16 residues. CDR1 and CDR2 from the germline V gene are LGHDT and YNNKEL (reference sequence). CDR3 coding DNA: TGTGCCAGCAGCCGAGAGGGGGGCGGCCCTGGCTACGAGCAGTACTTC. This codes for CASSREGGGPGYEQYF.

This clonotype was seen only a few times. The CDR3 reads CASSQERLALGELFF. CDR3 in DNA: TGCGCCAGCAGCCAAGAGAGGCTAGCGCTGGGGGAGCTGTTTTTT. This chain links TRBV4-3 with TRBJ2-2; TRBD2 is a possible D gene (6 bases). Trimming removed 0 bases from V and 8 bases from J, with 13 bases in between. CDR3 length: 15 amino acids. Looked up from germline, CDR1 is LGHNA and CDR2 is YSLEER.

This clonotype was counted only a few times. The chain is built from TRBV7-3 and TRBJ2-1, with 9 bases matching TRBD2. CDR1 SGHTA and CDR2 FQGTGA come from the germline V gene. The trim removed 5 bases at V and 4 bases at J, leaving 6 bases unmatched. The CDR3 loop spans 15 amino acids. CDR3 DNA sequence: TGTGCCAGCAGCGCCCCGGGACTAGCTTACAATGAGCAGTTCTTC. Amino acid sequence: CASSAPGLAYNEQFF.

The chain employs TRBV5-1 and TRBJ2-5; D call uncertain. Between the trimmed V and J ends, which lost 5 bases and 3 bases, there was a span of 8 bases. The CDR3 spans 12 residues. Germline V gene sequence: CDR1 SGHRS, CDR2 YFSETQ. CDR3 coding DNA: TGCGCCAGCAGTTTGACCGAAGAGACCCAGTACTTC. Protein: CASSLTEETQYF.

The rearrangement links TRBV28 to TRBJ2-3; D is tentatively TRBD1 or TRBD2 (5 bases each). Germline V CDR1 and CDR2: MDHEN, SYDVKM. V gave up 6 bases and J gave up 2 bases, with 12 bases separating them. This CDR3 spans 14 amino acids. The DNA of the CDR3 is TGTGCCAGCAGGGGGGACCGAAACACAGATACGCAGTATTTT. This translates into CASRGDRNTDTQYF.